What follows are 32 T cell receptor beta chains derived from one specimen sequenced in a study of OX40 agonist ivuxolimab in advanced cancers. The table came from immunoSEQ multiplex PCR; TCRdb's copy has only in-frame clones and leaves some out. Of roughly 77,000 clones listed, just under 95% were seen once; the top ten hold around 10%. The sequences come from CD4+ or CD8+ T cells sorted from blood, collected in a trial of the OX40 agonist ivuxolimab. The receptors shown here come from an adult with an advanced solid tumor such as melanoma, head and neck, liver or kidney cancer.

This sequence joins TRBV10-2 and TRBJ1-1; no reliable D call. The CDR3 extends over 14 amino acids. The germline V and J ends were trimmed by 3 bases and 0 bases, with 8 bases remaining between them. Germline lookup yields CDR1 WSHSY and CDR2 SAAADI. The CDR3 loop is CASSDEHLNTEAFF. The CDR3 nucleotides read TGCGCCAGCAGTGATGAGCACCTGAACACTGAAGCTTTCTTT.

The genes are TRBV4-2 and TRBJ1-1; D not resolved. V lost 0 bases, J lost 1 base, and 9 bases lay in between. Germline loops: CDR1 LGHNA, CDR2 YNFKEQ. The CDR3 is 15 residues long. The DNA of the CDR3 is TGTGCCAGCAGCCAAGAAGCCTCATGGAACACTGAAGCTTTCTTT. Protein: CASSQEASWNTEAFF.

The chain joins TRBV29-1 to TRBJ1-2; D possibly corresponds to TRBD1 (6 bases). Trimming pared 0 bases from V and 4 bases from J, leaving 18 bases between. Germline V gene data show CDR1 as SQVTM and CDR2 as ANQGSEA. The CDR3 is made up of 16 amino acids. This chain's CDR3 is CSVEDRSGRGGYGYTF. The DNA of the CDR3 is TGCAGCGTTGAAGATCGTTCCGGCAGGGGAGGCTATGGCTACACCTTC. The whole variable domain, filled in from reference TRBV29-1 and TRBJ1-2, reads SAVISQKPSRDICQRGTSLTIQCQVDSQVTMMFWYRQQPGQSLTLIATANQGSEATYESGFVIDKFPISRPNLTFSTLTVSNMSPEDSSIYLCSVEDRSGRGGYGYTFGSGTRLTVV.

Within the sample, this clone is medium-sized. The chain is built from TRBV6-5 and TRBJ2-2; D not certain. CDR1 is MNHEY and CDR2 is SVGAGI in the germline V gene. This CDR3 is built from 14 residues. V lost 0 bases, J lost 4 bases, and 6 bases lay in between. The CDR3, as DNA: TGTGCCAGCAGTTACTCGTCGGGCACCGGGGAGCTGTTTTTT. This translates into CASSYSSGTGELFF.

The chain combines TRBV2 with TRBJ2-2; perhaps D is TRBD1 or TRBD2 (5 bases each). The germline V gene encodes CDR1 SNHLY and CDR2 FYNNEI. The CDR3 sequence is 18 residues long. The V gene lost 7 bases and the J gene lost 4 bases, with 25 bases spanning the gap. CDR3 loop: CASTDSRASGPLTGELFF. CDR3 in DNA: TGTGCCAGCACCGATAGCAGGGCGTCGGGGCCCCTCACCGGGGAGCTGTTTTTT.

The chain uses TRBV2 and TRBJ1-5; 7 bases fit TRBD1. J lost 0 bases, V lost 5 bases, and 4 bases had no gene match. CDR3 length: 15 amino acids. In germline, CDR1 is SNHLY, CDR2 FYNNEI. Here the CDR3 DNA reads TGTGCCAGCAGTCCGACAGGGAGTAGCAATCAGCCCCAGCATTTT. This gives the protein CASSPTGSSNQPQHF.

The chain joins TRBV9 to TRBJ2-7, with D perhaps assigned TRBD1 or TRBD2 (6 bases each). The CDR3 runs 15 residues. Germline assignment: CDR1 SGDLS and CDR2 YYNGEE. V was shortened by 3 bases and J by 3 bases, with 16 bases between the two germline ends. The CDR3 DNA sequence: TGTGCCAGCAGCGGAGGGGGGCTCTCTGACTACGAGCAGTACTTC. Protein product: CASSGGGLSDYEQYF. Together with reference TRBV9 and TRBJ2-7, the CDR3 gives the full variable domain: DSGVTQTPKHLITATGQRVTLRCSPRSGDLSVYWYQQSLDQGLQFLIQYYNGEERAKGNILERFSAQQFPDLHSELNLSSLELGDSALYFCASSGGGLSDYEQYFGPGTRLTVT.

The chain recombines TRBV19 with TRBJ1-1, with unresolved D. V was cut by 5 bases and J by 4 bases, with 17 bases left in between. The CDR3 length is 15 residues. Germline lookup yields CDR1 LNHDA and CDR2 SQIVND (reference sequence). The CDR3 bases are TGTGCCAGTAGTCCCCCTCAGGCGGCGGGCACTGAAGCTTTCTTT. It translates to CASSPPQAAGTEAFF.

This chain links TRBV10-2 with TRBJ2-7; unclear D gene. Deletions cut 2 bases from V and 3 bases from J, with 5 bases between. There are 12 residues in the CDR3. The germline CDR1 and CDR2 sequences are WSHSY and SAAADI. The CDR3 sequence: CASSEPGYEQYF. As DNA, the CDR3 is TGCGCCAGCAGTGAGCCGGGCTACGAGCAGTACTTC.

V usage is TRBV13 and J usage is TRBJ1-1, with a weak D call TRBD1 (6 bases). Germline V gene data show CDR1 as PRHDT and CDR2 as FYEKMQ (reference sequence). The CDR3 covers 13 residues. V was pared by 1 base and J by 11 bases, with 14 bases between. CDR3 coding DNA: TGTGCCAGCAGCTTAGTCTCGGAAAGGGGGGCTTTCTTT. It specifies CASSLVSERGAFF.

The rearrangement uses TRBV2 and TRBJ2-7; 7 nucleotides agree with TRBD2. V lost 3 bases, J lost 6 bases, and 5 bases stayed unmatched. The CDR3 runs to 13 residues. Germline V gene data show CDR1 as SNHLY and CDR2 as FYNNEI. The CDR3, as DNA: TGTGCCAGCAGTGACGTGACTAGCCTCGAGCAGTACTTC. It encodes CASSDVTSLEQYF.

The chain uses TRBV10-3 and TRBJ2-7; TRBD1 matches at 8 bases. V shed 6 bases, J shed 3 bases, and the junction held 7 bases outside the gene matches. This CDR3 has 14 amino acids. CDR1 is ENHRY and CDR2 is SYGVKD in the germline V gene. The CDR3 nucleotides read TGTGCCATCAGCTCCGGGACAGGAGTCTACGAGCAGTACTTC. Amino acids: CAISSGTGVYEQYF.

This chain uses TRBV6-5 with TRBJ2-1, with D hard to call. The germline gives CDR1 MNHEY, CDR2 SVGAGI. The CDR3 consists of 15 residues. Trimming stripped 0 bases from V and 2 bases from J, with 8 bases between. Here the CDR3 DNA reads TGTGCCAGCAGTTACTCCACAGTCCCCTACAATGAGCAGTTCTTC. Protein: CASSYSTVPYNEQFF.

This chain uses TRBV27 with TRBJ1-2, with 10 bases matching TRBD1. The CDR3 length is 15 residues. Germline V gene sequence: CDR1 MNHEY, CDR2 SMNVEV (reference sequence). V trimming: 6 bases; J trimming: 4 bases; junction bases outside the gene matches: 8. CDR3 DNA sequence: TGTGCCAGCAGCAGACAGGGGGCTTATAGCTATGGCTACACCTTC. It translates to CASSRQGAYSYGYTF.

The chain links TRBV6-5 to TRBJ1-5, with 9 bases identical to TRBD1. V gave up 1 base and J gave up 1 base; unmatched junction bases: 2. Germline values: CDR1 MNHEY, CDR2 SVGAGI. The CDR3 is made up of 16 amino acids. CDR3 amino acids: CASSYWDRDSNQPQHF. CDR3 DNA: TGTGCCAGCAGTTACTGGGACAGGGACAGCAATCAGCCCCAGCATTTT.

The chain has TRBV21-1 and TRBJ2-2. TRBV21-1 is recorded as a pseudogene. The CDR3 extends over 18 amino acids. The CDR3 DNA sequence: TGTGCCAGCAGCAAAGTCGAGGAGAAGGGTGGGAACACCGGGGAGCTGTTTTTT. This encodes CASSKVEEKGGNTGELFF.

This sequence joins TRBV6-5 and TRBJ1-4; maybe TRBD1 (6 bases). Germline CDR1 MNHEY, CDR2 SVGAGI. Trimming took off 5 bases at V and 3 bases at J, with 13 bases between the two ends. There are 15 residues in the CDR3. The CDR3 is CASSASGVPNEKLFF. DNA of the CDR3: TGTGCCAGCAGTGCCTCAGGGGTCCCTAATGAAAAACTGTTTTTT.

This clone counts as medium-sized. The chain is built from TRBV7-9 and TRBJ2-2; TRBD1 matches at 7 bases. The CDR3 length is 15 residues. From germline, CDR1 is SEHNR and CDR2 FQNEAQ (reference sequence). J was trimmed by 5 bases and V by 4 bases; bases with no gene match: 7. CDR3 amino acids: CASSSIDRETGELFF. The CDR3 region has the DNA TGTGCCAGCAGCTCAATAGACAGGGAGACCGGGGAGCTGTTTTTT.

V is TRBV7-9 and J is TRBJ2-7; possible D gene TRBD2, 5 bases. Germline values: CDR1 SEHNR, CDR2 FQNEAQ (reference sequence). The V gene lost 4 bases and the J gene lost 0 bases, with 10 bases spanning the gap. The length of the CDR3 is 14 residues. The CDR3 nucleotides read TGTGCCAGCAGCTGGACGGGGAGCTCCTACGAGCAGTACTTC. This sequence encodes CASSWTGSSYEQYF.

The V call is TRBV7-9, the J call TRBJ2-7, with D perhaps matching TRBD1 (6 bases). The CDR3 extends over 16 amino acids. Trimming took 5 bases from V and 0 from J, leaving 17 bases between them. Germline lookup yields CDR1 SEHNR and CDR2 FQNEAQ (reference sequence). DNA of the CDR3: TGTGCCAGCAGCCCCCTAACAGGGACCGCCTCCTACGAGCAGTACTTC. This translates into CASSPLTGTASYEQYF.

The chain couples TRBV10-3 to TRBJ1-1, with D uncertain. The CDR3 consists of 12 residues. The germline CDR1 and CDR2 sequences are ENHRY and SYGVKD. V was clipped by 10 bases and J by 1 base, with 10 bases between them. The CDR3 is CATSSGNTEAFF. The CDR3 nucleotides read TGTGCCACGTCTTCAGGGAACACTGAAGCTTTCTTT.

The V call is TRBV19, the J call TRBJ2-3; TRBD1 agrees at 9 bases. This CDR3 comprises 14 residues. Trimming at V came to 8 bases and at J to 5 bases, leaving 8 bases not matched to a gene. Germline-derived CDR1 and CDR2 are LNHDA and SQIVND (reference sequence). The CDR3 reads CASSLGTGLDTQYF. The CDR3 coding sequence is TGTGCCAGTTCCCTGGGGACAGGGTTAGATACGCAGTATTTT.

As to this clone: The junction does not match germline at one end; this may be a read error. The rearrangement uses TRBV10-2 and TRBJ2-7; unclear D gene. CDR3 length: 10 residues. Germline lookup yields CDR1 WSHSY and CDR2 SAAADI. The CDR3: CASREYEQYF. CDR3 DNA: TGCGCCAGCAGGGAGTACGAGCAGTACTTC.

The chain is built from TRBV7-8 and TRBJ1-2; TRBD1 aligns across 10 bases. Unmatched junction bases numbered 5, after V lost 3 bases and J lost 4 bases. The CDR3 length is 15 residues. Germline V gene lookup returns CDR1 SGHVS and CDR2 FQNEAQ. For the CDR3, the DNA is TGTGCCAGCAGCTTCGGGACAGGGGACTTCTATGGCTACACCTTC. The encoded protein is CASSFGTGDFYGYTF.

The chain has TRBV10-2 and TRBJ1-5; D unresolved. V was pared by 3 bases and J by 5 bases, with 11 bases between. The germline V gene encodes CDR1 WSHSY and CDR2 SAAADI. The CDR3 runs to 14 residues. In nucleotides, the CDR3 is TGCGCCAGCAGTGACAGAGGAGGCTATCAGCCCCAGCATTTT. This encodes CASSDRGGYQPQHF.

The CDR3 region is CASSPPTQGHGNTIYF. CDR3 nucleotides: TGTGCCAGCTCACCACCGACCCAGGGGCATGGAAACACCATATATTTT. The rearrangement uses TRBV18 and TRBJ1-3; D may be TRBD1 (6 bases). This CDR3 region has 16 residues. Trimming pared 0 bases from V and 3 bases from J, leaving 12 bases between. Germline V gene lookup returns CDR1 KGHSH and CDR2 LQKENI.

The V and J genes are TRBV27 and TRBJ2-1; 9 bases align to TRBD1. V shed 5 bases and J 9 bases; nucleotides not matched to a gene: 11. This CDR3 region has 15 residues. The V gene's germline CDR1 is MNHEY and CDR2 SMNVEV (reference sequence). Written as DNA, the CDR3 is TGTGCCAGCAGTCCCTTAGGGACAGGGTATTCTGAGCAGTTCTTC. It codes for CASSPLGTGYSEQFF.

The V gene is TRBV12-5, the J gene TRBJ1-5; D is possibly TRBD1 (6 bases). V dropped 2 bases and J dropped 5 bases, with 7 bases sitting between them. The V gene's germline CDR1 is LGHNT and CDR2 FRNRAP. This CDR3 has 13 residues. CDR3 amino acids: CASGLQGYQPQHF. The CDR3 nucleotides read TGTGCTAGTGGTTTGCAGGGGTATCAGCCCCAGCATTTT.

This chain uses TRBV15 with TRBJ2-5; 10 nucleotides align to TRBD1. The germline V gene encodes CDR1 LNHNV and CDR2 YYDKDF (reference sequence). With 3 bases clipped from V and 5 bases from J, the junction kept 6 bases outside the gene matches. The CDR3 totals 15 residues. The CDR3, as DNA: TGTGCCACCAGCAGTCTGACAGGGGGCCTGGAGACCCAGTACTTC. The encoded protein is CATSSLTGGLETQYF.

The chain joins TRBV5-4 to TRBJ2-7, with D possibly matching TRBD1 (6 bases). V was cut by 9 bases and J by 6 bases, with 13 bases left in between. This CDR3 spans 11 amino acids. The germline gives CDR1 SGHNT, CDR2 YYREEE (reference sequence). CDR3 nucleotide sequence: TGTGCCACCACCTCAGGGGCCGAGCAGTACTTC. Protein: CATTSGAEQYF.

This clone was seen just once. The gene calls are TRBV7-6 and TRBJ2-2, with 8 bases that match TRBD1. Looked up from germline, CDR1 is SGHVS and CDR2 is FNYEAQ. The trim removed 2 bases at V and 1 base at J, leaving 3 bases unmatched. This CDR3 has 16 residues. The CDR3 coding sequence is TGTGCCAGCAGCTTATGGGGACAGGAGAACACCGGGGAGCTGTTTTTT. Amino acid sequence: CASSLWGQENTGELFF. Looking up the rest from reference TRBV7-6 and TRBJ2-2 gives the full variable domain: GAGVSQSPRYKVTKRGQDVALRCDPISGHVSLYWYRQALGQGPEFLTYFNYEAQQDKSGLPNDRFSAERPEGSISTLTIQRTEQRDSAMYRCASSLWGQENTGELFFGEGSRLTVL.

The chain combines TRBV19 with TRBJ2-7; TRBD1 is a possible D gene (5 bases). This CDR3 region has 15 residues. Trimming stripped 6 bases from V and 2 bases from J, with 17 bases between. Per the germline V gene, CDR1 is LNHDA and CDR2 is SQIVND (reference sequence). CDR3 loop: CASRLSYRFPYEQYF. As DNA, the CDR3 is TGTGCCAGTAGGCTCTCCTACAGGTTTCCCTACGAGCAGTACTTC.